This T cell receptor (beta chain) was found in a study of T-cell reconstitution after alpha-beta-depleted transplantation in children. Trimming removed 6 bases at V and 0 bases at J, with 12 bases between. This CDR3 is 15 amino acids long. Library preparation (for TCRbeta) was performed with unique molecular identifiers. A single record per CDR3 protein comes from TCRdb applying MiXCR to the PCR reads. The data hold almost 500,000 distinct CDR3 sequences, with around 12% observed a single time. The genes are TRBV12-3 or TRBV12-4 and TRBJ2-1; D is perhaps TRBD2 (5 bases). The sample was PBMCs from the stem cell graft donor, taken from the stem cell graft. The receptor was isolated from a human donor who donated a stem cell graft to a child with combined immunodeficiency. The CDR3 bases are TGTGCCAGCAGGCCTGGGAGATACTCCTACAATGAGCAGTTCTTC. Its translation is CASRPGRYSYNEQFF.